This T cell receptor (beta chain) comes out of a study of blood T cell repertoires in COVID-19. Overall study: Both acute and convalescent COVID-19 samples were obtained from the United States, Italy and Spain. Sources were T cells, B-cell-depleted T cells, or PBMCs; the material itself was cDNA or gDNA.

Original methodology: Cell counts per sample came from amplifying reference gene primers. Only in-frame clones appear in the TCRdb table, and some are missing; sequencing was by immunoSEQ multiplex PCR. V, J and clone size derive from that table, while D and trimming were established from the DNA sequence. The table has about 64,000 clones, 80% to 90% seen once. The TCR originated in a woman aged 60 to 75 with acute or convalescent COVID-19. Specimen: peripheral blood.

CDR3 protein: CASKKETGTTYEQYF. The CDR3 bases are TGTGCCAGCAAAAAGGAAACAGGGACCACCTACGAGCAGTACTTC. J is TRBJ2-7 and V is TRBV25-1, with D possibly matching TRBD1 (6 bases). V gave up 7 bases and J gave up 2 bases, with 18 bases separating them. The CDR3 runs to 15 residues. CDR1 is MGHDK, CDR2 SYGVNS, per germline.